What follows are 21 T cell receptor beta chains derived from one specimen sequenced in a study of shared clonotypes between healthy human individuals. Repertoires were generated with immunoSEQ multiplex PCR, while TCRdb's copy carries only in-frame clones and drops some. The data contain about 1.1 million clones, more than 75% of them singletons. Input material: memory CD4+ T cells from PBMCs. Subset in this sample: CD45RA-negative fraction. These receptors all stem from a man younger than 30 in good health. Some clones in this sample may be carry-over from other donors' samples.

Concerning this clone itself: Other DNA sequences in this sample translate to the same CDR3. V and J are TRBV18 and TRBJ2-1; the match to TRBD1 covers 7 bases. V was pared by 3 bases and J by 4 bases, with 3 bases of the junction left unmatched. CDR1 and CDR2 from the germline V gene are KGHSH and LQKENI. CDR3 length: 14 amino acids. The CDR3: CASSPGQSYNEQFF. The DNA of the CDR3 is TGTGCCAGCTCACCGGGACAGAGTTACAATGAGCAGTTCTTC.

This clone was found a few times. This chain joins TRBV20-1 and TRBJ1-1, with D possibly being TRBD1 (5 bases). Trimming took 5 bases from V and 4 from J, leaving 8 bases between them. Germline values: CDR1 DFQATT, CDR2 SNEGSKA (reference sequence). The CDR3 has 11 amino acids. The CDR3 spells CSAHQGTEAFF. For the CDR3, the DNA is TGCAGTGCTCACCAGGGCACTGAAGCTTTCTTT.

The chain is built from TRBV5-1 and TRBJ2-5, with 10 bases that match TRBD1. This CDR3 is 15 amino acids long. Trimming took 0 bases from V and 4 from J; bases not matched to a gene: 3. Per germline, CDR1 SGHRS and CDR2 YFSETQ. The CDR3 DNA sequence: TGCGCCAGCAGCTTGGGACAGGGGGCGGGAGAGACCCAGTACTTC. Protein product: CASSLGQGAGETQYF.

This clone was detected a few times. The V gene is TRBV2, the J gene TRBJ1-2, with D unclear. Germline V gene lookup returns CDR1 SNHLY and CDR2 FYNNEI. The ends were cut back, 6 bases at V and 8 bases at J, with 10 bases in the middle. This CDR3 is 11 amino acids long. The chain's CDR3 is CASSREGGYTF. The CDR3 nucleotides read TGTGCCAGCAGCCGGGAAGGCGGCTACACCTTC.

The chain has TRBV7-9 and TRBJ2-6, with D possibly being TRBD2 (5 bases). The CDR3 extends over 15 amino acids. Germline assignment: CDR1 SEHNR and CDR2 FQNEAQ (reference sequence). V lost 5 bases to trimming and J lost 3 bases, with 11 bases between them. For the CDR3, the DNA is TGTGCCAGCAGCCCCCTGAGGGTTGGGGCCAACGTCCTGACTTTC. This encodes CASSPLRVGANVLTF.

This clone showed up just a few times. The chain has TRBV11-2 and TRBJ1-2, with a weak D call TRBD1 (5 bases). The CDR3 is made up of 13 amino acids. Germline CDR1 and CDR2: SGHAT and FQNNGV. Trimming stripped 0 bases from V and 7 bases from J, with 9 bases between. CDR3 nucleotide sequence: TGTGCCAGCAGCTTAGAGGGGCTGGCTGGCTACACCTTC. Translation gives CASSLEGLAGYTF.

The J gene is TRBJ2-4, the V gene TRBV7-6; 9 bases align to TRBD2. Germline CDR1 SGHVS, CDR2 FNYEAQ. Germline trimming cut 1 base from V and 7 bases from J; bases unmatched to any gene: 5. The length of the CDR3 is 15 residues. The CDR3 coding sequence is TGTGCCAGCAGCTTAGTAGCGGGAGACGGTAACATTCAGTACTTC. This codes for CASSLVAGDGNIQYF.

V is TRBV6-1 and J is TRBJ1-5; 7 bases are shared with TRBD1. Germline loops: CDR1 MNHNS, CDR2 SASEGT. CDR3 length: 14 amino acids. J gave up 7 bases and V 10 bases, and 13 bases lay outside the gene matches. CDR3 coding DNA: TGTGCCACTGCGCTCGGACAGGTCGGACAGCCCCAGCATTTT. Translated: CATALGQVGQPQHF.

This clone showed up just a few times. The J gene is TRBJ1-1, the V gene TRBV5-6; D is uncertain. Germline CDR1 reads SGHDT; CDR2 reads YYEEEE. V was trimmed by 5 bases and J by 0 bases, leaving 14 bases between them. The CDR3 extends over 15 amino acids. CDR3 residues: CASSRTVRMNTEAFF. DNA of the CDR3: TGTGCCAGCAGTCGCACAGTAAGAATGAACACTGAAGCTTTCTTT.

The chain has TRBV4-3 and TRBJ2-7, with D possibly being TRBD2 (5 bases). The V end lost 1 base, the J end lost 4 bases, and 17 bases lay between the germline ends. Germline V gene data show CDR1 as LGHNA and CDR2 as YSLEER. This CDR3 is 16 amino acids long. For the CDR3, the DNA is TGCGCCAGCAGCCAAGGGGGATGGGGAGACGGGTACGAGCAGTACTTC. Encoded protein: CASSQGGWGDGYEQYF.

The CDR3 reads CASSRLAGSYNEQFF. The CDR3 DNA follows: TGTGCCAGCAGCCGTCTAGCGGGGTCCTACAATGAGCAGTTCTTC. The genes are TRBV4-2 and TRBJ2-1; 9 nucleotides align to TRBD2. The germline CDR1 and CDR2 sequences are LGHNA and YNFKEQ. The CDR3 extends over 15 amino acids. V was pared by 4 bases and J by 1 base, with 2 bases of the junction left unmatched.

This clone came up many times. This chain joins TRBV2 and TRBJ1-1; D call uncertain. The CDR3 has 14 amino acids. V gave up 0 bases and J gave up 1 base, with 6 bases separating them. CDR1 and CDR2 (germline): SNHLY, FYNNEI. The CDR3 coding sequence is TGTGCCAGCAGTGAAGCAGGGCGGAACACTGAAGCTTTCTTT. Amino acids: CASSEAGRNTEAFF. Drawing the rest from reference TRBV2 and TRBJ1-1, the complete variable domain is EPEVTQTPSHQVTQMGQEVILRCVPISNHLYFYWYRQILGQKVEFLVSFYNNEISEKSEIFDDQFSVERPDGSNFTLKIRSTKLEDSAMYFCASSEAGRNTEAFFGQGTRLTVV.

V is TRBV7-2 and J is TRBJ1-1; D unresolved. Trimming cost V 5 bases and J 2 bases, with 6 bases left between them. Germline lookup yields CDR1 SGHTA and CDR2 FQGNSA. This CDR3 region has 12 residues. The CDR3 spells CASSPRNTEAFF. Here the CDR3 DNA reads TGTGCCAGCAGCCCGCGCAACACTGAAGCTTTCTTT.

Remarks on this clone: The sample holds other DNA sequences that translate to the same CDR3. The chain's CDR3 is CSVPGNEQFF. CDR3 nucleotide sequence: TGCAGTGTCCCTGGCAATGAGCAGTTCTTC. The chain recombines TRBV20-1 with TRBJ2-1; D uncertain. Germline V gives CDR1 DFQATT, CDR2 SNEGSKA (reference sequence). This CDR3 is built from 10 residues. V lost 7 bases, J lost 6 bases, and 7 bases lay in between.

This clone was detected once. This specimen includes other DNA sequences encoding the same CDR3. The chain has TRBV19 and TRBJ1-1; D is undetermined. Trimming shortened V by 5 bases and J by 1 base, and 11 bases separated the two germline ends. The germline gives CDR1 LNHDA, CDR2 SQIVND (reference sequence). The CDR3 contains 14 residues. The CDR3 bases are TGTGCCAGTAGTCGGTTCGGCAGGAACACTGAAGCTTTCTTT. This gives the protein CASSRFGRNTEAFF.

The V gene is TRBV28, the J gene TRBJ2-3; the D is unclear. CDR1 MDHEN and CDR2 SYDVKM come from the germline V gene. Trimming shortened V by 6 bases and J by 4 bases, and 14 bases separated the two germline ends. The CDR3 runs to 14 residues. CDR3: CASSQISVPDTQYF. CDR3 in DNA: TGTGCCAGCAGCCAGATAAGCGTTCCAGATACGCAGTATTTT.

About this clone itself: This clone may be a read error of a much larger clone one base away. Other DNA sequences in the same sample also yield this CDR3. This sequence joins TRBV2 and TRBJ1-1; D gene unclear. V was cut by 1 base and J by 1 base, with 4 bases left in between. The CDR3 totals 13 residues. The germline V gene encodes CDR1 SNHLY and CDR2 FYNNEI. CDR3 DNA sequence: TGTGCCAGCAGTGAAGAGGGGAACACTGAAGCTTTCTTT. It is translated as CASSEEGNTEAFF.

V gene TRBV19 combines with J gene TRBJ2-7; D may be TRBD1 or TRBD2 (5 bases each). V was cut by 3 bases and J by 6 bases, with 12 bases left in between. The CDR3 is 13 residues long. Germline lookup yields CDR1 LNHDA and CDR2 SQIVND (reference sequence). For the CDR3, the DNA is TGTGCCAGTAGTATTGGGGGAAAGGGCGAGCAGTACTTC. Protein: CASSIGGKGEQYF.

This chain uses TRBV5-6 with TRBJ2-4; TRBD2 matches at 12 bases. The germline gives CDR1 SGHDT, CDR2 YYEEEE. V dropped 3 bases and J dropped 8; count of bases not matched to a gene: 15. The CDR3 runs 18 residues. CDR3 loop: CASSSQHLGTSGLDIQYF. The CDR3 DNA is TGTGCCAGCAGCTCGCAACACCTAGGGACTAGCGGGCTTGACATTCAGTACTTC.

This chain uses TRBV6-4 with TRBJ2-5; D is unclear. Germline assignment: CDR1 MRHNA and CDR2 SNTAGT. The CDR3 has 15 residues. Trimming left V 2 bases short and J 5 bases short, with 15 bases between. The CDR3 DNA sequence: TGTGCCAGCAGTGACCGCCGGGCCCCGGCGGAGACCCAGTACTTC. Its translation: CASSDRRAPAETQYF.

The J gene is TRBJ2-3, the V gene TRBV29-1, with a possible D match to TRBD2 (6 bases). This CDR3 comprises 14 residues. V was cut by 5 bases and J by 2 bases, with 14 bases left in between. The V gene's germline CDR1 is SQVTM and CDR2 ANQGSEA. Written as DNA, the CDR3 is TGCAGCGTTTCGACTAGTTCGGTCACAGATACGCAGTATTTT. It specifies CSVSTSSVTDTQYF.